One and the same sample provided the 3 T cell receptor beta chains below, sequenced in a study of T cells after yellow fever vaccination. MiXCR, applied by TCRdb to the 5' RACE reads, yields one record per CDR3 protein. The data hold 450,000 to 650,000 distinct CDR3 sequences, with about a fifth observed a single time. The sample consisted of PBMCs, taken roughly 20 days after the first yellow fever vaccination. All receptors come from a man aged 18 to 30 who received the YFV17D yellow fever vaccine.

The CDR3 is CASSGGRTSQETQYF. CDR3 nucleotides: TGTGCCAGCAGCGGCGGAAGAACTTCCCAAGAGACCCAGTACTTC. The chain recombines TRBV11-2 with TRBJ2-5, with D unclear. CDR1 is SGHAT, CDR2 FQNNGV, per germline. The CDR3 loop spans 15 amino acids. V lost 5 bases and J lost 1, with 14 bases in between.

This clonotype occurred a few times. The rearrangement uses TRBV10-3 and TRBJ2-1, with D tentatively TRBD1 (5 bases). There are 17 residues in the CDR3. V shed 3 bases and J shed 0 bases, with 15 bases lying between them. Germline V lookup: CDR1 ENHRY, CDR2 SYGVKD. CDR3 DNA sequence: TGTGCCATCAGTGAACGGCAGGGCCGAAGCTCCTACAATGAGCAGTTCTTC. Its protein is CAISERQGRSSYNEQFF.

This clonotype has only a few counts. The V gene is TRBV5-5, the J gene TRBJ1-1; D is possibly TRBD1 (6 bases). Trimming removed 1 base from V and 5 bases from J, with 18 bases in between. Germline V lookup: CDR1 SGHKS, CDR2 YYEKEE (reference sequence). CDR3 length: 16 residues. CDR3 residues: CASSLLGSGVGTEAFF. The CDR3 bases are TGTGCCAGCAGCTTGTTGGGCTCAGGGGTTGGAACTGAAGCTTTCTTT. Looking up the rest from reference TRBV5-5 and TRBJ1-1 gives the full variable domain: DAGVTQSPTHLIKTRGQQVTLRCSPISGHKSVSWYQQVLGQGPQFIFQYYEKEERGRGNFPDRFSARQFPNYSSELNVNALLLGDSALYLCASSLLGSGVGTEAFFGQGTRLTVV.